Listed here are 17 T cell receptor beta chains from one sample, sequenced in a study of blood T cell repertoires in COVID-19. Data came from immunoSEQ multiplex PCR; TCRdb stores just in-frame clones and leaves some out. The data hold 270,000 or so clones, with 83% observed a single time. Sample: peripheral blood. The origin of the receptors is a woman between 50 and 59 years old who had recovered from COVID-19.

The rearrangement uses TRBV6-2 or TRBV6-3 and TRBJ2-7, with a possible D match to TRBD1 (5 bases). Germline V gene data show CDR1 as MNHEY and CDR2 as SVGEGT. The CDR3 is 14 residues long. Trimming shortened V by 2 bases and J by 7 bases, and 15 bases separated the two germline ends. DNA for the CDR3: TGTGCCAGCAGTTACGCTCCGGTGGGGCGTGAGCAGTACTTC. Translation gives CASSYAPVGREQYF.

The CDR3 sequence is CSVAHSGPYEQYF. In DNA form, the CDR3 reads TGCAGCGTCGCTCACTCGGGTCCATACGAGCAGTACTTC. The gene calls are TRBV29-1 and TRBJ2-7; D gene ambiguous. V shed 6 bases and J shed 4 bases, with 16 bases lying between them. The CDR3 has 13 amino acids. The germline gives CDR1 SQVTM, CDR2 ANQGSEA.

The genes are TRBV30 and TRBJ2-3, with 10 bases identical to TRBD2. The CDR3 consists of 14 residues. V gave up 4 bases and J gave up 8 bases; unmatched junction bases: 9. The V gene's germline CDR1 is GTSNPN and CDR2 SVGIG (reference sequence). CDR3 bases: TGTGCCTGGACTCGGACTAGCGGTCCTGGTACGCAGTATTTT. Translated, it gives CAWTRTSGPGTQYF.

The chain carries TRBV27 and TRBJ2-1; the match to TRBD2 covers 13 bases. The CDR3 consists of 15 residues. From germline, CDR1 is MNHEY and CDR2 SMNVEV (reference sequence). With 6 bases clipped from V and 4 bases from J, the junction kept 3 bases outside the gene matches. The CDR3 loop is CASSEGLAGYNEQFF. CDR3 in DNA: TGTGCCAGCAGCGAGGGACTAGCGGGGTACAATGAGCAGTTCTTC.

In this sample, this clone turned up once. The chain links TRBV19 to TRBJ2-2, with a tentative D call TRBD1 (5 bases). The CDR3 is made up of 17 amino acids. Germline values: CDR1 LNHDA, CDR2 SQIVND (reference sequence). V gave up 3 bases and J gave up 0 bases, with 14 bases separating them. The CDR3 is CASSINQGRSNTGELFF. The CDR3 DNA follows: TGTGCCAGTAGTATTAACCAGGGCAGGTCGAACACCGGGGAGCTGTTTTTT. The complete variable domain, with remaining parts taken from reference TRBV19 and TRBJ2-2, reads DGGITQSPKYLFRKEGQNVTLSCEQNLNHDAMYWYRQDPGQGLRLIYYSQIVNDFQKGDIAEGYSVSREKKESFPLTVTSAQKNPTAFYLCASSINQGRSNTGELFFGEGSRLTVL.

The CDR3 region is CASKTGLAGNGDTQYF. CDR3 DNA: TGTGCCAGCAAAACCGGACTAGCGGGAAACGGAGATACGCAGTATTTT. The chain employs TRBV28 and TRBJ2-3, with TRBD2 matching 12 bases. J gave up 5 bases and V 7 bases, and 10 bases lay outside the gene matches. This CDR3 region has 16 residues. Germline V gene data show CDR1 as MDHEN and CDR2 as SYDVKM.

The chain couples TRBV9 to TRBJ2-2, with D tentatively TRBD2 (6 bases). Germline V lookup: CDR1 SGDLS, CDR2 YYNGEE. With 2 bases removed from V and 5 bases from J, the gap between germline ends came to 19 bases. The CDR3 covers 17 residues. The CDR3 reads CASSVGIRETGTGELFF. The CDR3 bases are TGTGCCAGCAGCGTTGGCATACGGGAGACGGGAACCGGGGAGCTGTTTTTT.

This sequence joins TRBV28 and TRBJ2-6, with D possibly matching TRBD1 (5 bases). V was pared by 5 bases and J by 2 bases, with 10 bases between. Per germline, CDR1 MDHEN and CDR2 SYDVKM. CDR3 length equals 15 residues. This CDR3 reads CASSPGSPGANVLTF. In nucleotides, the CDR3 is TGTGCCAGCAGTCCAGGGTCCCCTGGGGCCAACGTCCTGACTTTC.

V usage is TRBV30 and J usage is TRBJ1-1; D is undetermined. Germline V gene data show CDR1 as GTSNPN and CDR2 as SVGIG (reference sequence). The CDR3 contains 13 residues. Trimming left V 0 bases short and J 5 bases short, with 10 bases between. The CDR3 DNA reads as TGTGCCTGGAGTGTAGACTCGCGGACTGAAGCTTTCTTT. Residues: CAWSVDSRTEAFF.

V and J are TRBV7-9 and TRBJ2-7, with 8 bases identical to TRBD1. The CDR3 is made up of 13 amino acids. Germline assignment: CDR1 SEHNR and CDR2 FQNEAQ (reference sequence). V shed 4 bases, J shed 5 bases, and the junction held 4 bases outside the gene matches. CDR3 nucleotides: TGTGCCAGCAGCTGGGGACAGGTGGACGAGCAGTACTTC. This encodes CASSWGQVDEQYF. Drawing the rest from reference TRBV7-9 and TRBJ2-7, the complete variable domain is DTGVSQNPRHKITKRGQNVTFRCDPISEHNRLYWYRQTLGQGPEFLTYFQNEAQLEKSRLLSDRFSAERPKGSFSTLEIQRTEQGDSAMYLCASSWGQVDEQYFGPGTRLTVT.

This chain's CDR3 is CASSSRDIGQPQHF. In nucleotides, the CDR3 is TGTGCCAGTAGTTCCCGGGACATTGGTCAGCCCCAGCATTTT. V and J are TRBV19 and TRBJ1-5; tentative D call: TRBD1 (6 bases). This CDR3 has 14 residues. CDR1 LNHDA and CDR2 SQIVND come from the germline V gene (reference sequence). V was cut by 5 bases and J by 6 bases, with 14 bases left in between.

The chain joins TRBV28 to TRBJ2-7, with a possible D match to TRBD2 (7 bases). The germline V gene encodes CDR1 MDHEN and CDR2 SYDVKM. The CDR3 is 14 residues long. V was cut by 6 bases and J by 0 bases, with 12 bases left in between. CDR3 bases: TGTGCCAGCAGGAAGGGGGGGACCTCCTACGAGCAGTACTTC. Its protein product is CASRKGGTSYEQYF.

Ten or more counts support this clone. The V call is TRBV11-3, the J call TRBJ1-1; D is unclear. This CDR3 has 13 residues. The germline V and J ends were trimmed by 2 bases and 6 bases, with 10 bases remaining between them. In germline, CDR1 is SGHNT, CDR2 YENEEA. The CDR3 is CASSLTRGAEAFF. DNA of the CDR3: TGTGCCAGCAGCTTAACCCGGGGAGCTGAAGCTTTCTTT.

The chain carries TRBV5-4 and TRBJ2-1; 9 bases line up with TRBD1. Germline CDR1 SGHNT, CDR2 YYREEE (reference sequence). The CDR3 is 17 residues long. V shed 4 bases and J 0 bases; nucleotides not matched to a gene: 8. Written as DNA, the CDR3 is TGTGCCAGCAGCAAAGGACAGGGGCGTAGCTCCTACAATGAGCAGTTCTTC. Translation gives CASSKGQGRSSYNEQFF.

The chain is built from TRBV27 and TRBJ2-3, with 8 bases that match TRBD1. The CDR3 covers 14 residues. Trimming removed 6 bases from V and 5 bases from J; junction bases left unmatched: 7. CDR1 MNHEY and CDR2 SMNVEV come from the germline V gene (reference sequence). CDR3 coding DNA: TGTGCCAGCAGCGGCAGGGGGCGGGTAGATACGCAGTATTTT. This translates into CASSGRGRVDTQYF.

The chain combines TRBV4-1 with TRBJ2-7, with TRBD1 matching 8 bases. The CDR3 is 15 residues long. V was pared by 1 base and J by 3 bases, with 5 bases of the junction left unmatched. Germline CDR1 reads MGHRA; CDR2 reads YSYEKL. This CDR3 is CASSQVDTGGYEQYF. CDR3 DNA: TGCGCCAGCAGCCAAGTTGATACAGGGGGCTACGAGCAGTACTTC.

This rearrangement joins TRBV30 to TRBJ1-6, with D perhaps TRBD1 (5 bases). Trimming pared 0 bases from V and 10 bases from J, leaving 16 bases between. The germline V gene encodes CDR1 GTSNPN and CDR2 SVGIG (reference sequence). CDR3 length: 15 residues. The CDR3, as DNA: TGTGCCTGGAGTGTACCAGAAGGACATGTGTCACCCCTCCACTTT. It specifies CAWSVPEGHVSPLHF.